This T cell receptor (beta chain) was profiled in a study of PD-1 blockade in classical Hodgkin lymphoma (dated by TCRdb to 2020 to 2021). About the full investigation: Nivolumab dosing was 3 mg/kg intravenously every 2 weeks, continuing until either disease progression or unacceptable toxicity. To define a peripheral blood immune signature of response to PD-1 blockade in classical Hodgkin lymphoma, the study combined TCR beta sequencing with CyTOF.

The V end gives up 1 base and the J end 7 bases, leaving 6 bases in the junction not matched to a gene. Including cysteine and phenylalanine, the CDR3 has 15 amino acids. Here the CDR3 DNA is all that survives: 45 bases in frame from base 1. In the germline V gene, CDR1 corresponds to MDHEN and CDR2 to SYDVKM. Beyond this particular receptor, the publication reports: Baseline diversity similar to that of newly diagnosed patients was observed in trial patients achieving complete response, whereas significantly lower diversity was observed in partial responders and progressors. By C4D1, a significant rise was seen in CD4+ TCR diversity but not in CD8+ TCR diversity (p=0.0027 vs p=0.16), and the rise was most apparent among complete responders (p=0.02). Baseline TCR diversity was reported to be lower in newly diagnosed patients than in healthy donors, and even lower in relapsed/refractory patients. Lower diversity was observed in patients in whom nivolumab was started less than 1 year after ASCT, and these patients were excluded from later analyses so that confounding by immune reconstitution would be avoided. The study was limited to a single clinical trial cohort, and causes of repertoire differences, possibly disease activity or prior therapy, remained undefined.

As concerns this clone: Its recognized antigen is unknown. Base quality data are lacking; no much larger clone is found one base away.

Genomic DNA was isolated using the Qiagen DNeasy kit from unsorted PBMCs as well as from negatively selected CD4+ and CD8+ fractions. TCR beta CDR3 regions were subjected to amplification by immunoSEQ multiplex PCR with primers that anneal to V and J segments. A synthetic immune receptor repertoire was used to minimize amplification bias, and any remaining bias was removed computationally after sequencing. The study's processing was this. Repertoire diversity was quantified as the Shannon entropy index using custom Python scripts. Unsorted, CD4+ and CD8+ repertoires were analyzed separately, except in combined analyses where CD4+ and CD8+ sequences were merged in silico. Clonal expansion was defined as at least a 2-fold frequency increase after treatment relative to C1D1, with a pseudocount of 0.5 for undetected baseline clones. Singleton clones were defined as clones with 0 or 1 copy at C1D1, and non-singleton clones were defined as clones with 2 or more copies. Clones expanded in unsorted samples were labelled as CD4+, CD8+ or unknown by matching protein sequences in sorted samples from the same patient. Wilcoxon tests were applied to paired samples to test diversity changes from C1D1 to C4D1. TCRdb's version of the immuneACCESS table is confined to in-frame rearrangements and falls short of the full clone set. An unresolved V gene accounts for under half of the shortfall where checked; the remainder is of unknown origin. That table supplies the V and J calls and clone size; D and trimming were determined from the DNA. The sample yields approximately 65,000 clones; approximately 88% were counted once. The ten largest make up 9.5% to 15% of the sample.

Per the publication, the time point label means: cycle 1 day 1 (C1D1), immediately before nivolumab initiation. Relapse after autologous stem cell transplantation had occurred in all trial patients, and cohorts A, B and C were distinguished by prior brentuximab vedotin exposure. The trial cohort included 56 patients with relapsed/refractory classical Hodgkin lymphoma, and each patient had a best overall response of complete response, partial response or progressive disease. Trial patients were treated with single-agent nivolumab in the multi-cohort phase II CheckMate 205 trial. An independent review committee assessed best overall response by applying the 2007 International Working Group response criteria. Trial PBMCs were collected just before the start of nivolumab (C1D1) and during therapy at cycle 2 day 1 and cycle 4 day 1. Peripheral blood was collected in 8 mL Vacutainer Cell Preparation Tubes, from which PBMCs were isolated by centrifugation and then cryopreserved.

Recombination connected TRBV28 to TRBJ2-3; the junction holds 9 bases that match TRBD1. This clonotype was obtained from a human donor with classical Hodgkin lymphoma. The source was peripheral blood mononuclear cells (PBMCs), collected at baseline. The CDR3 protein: CASSLYGTGRNTQYF. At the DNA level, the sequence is TGTGCCAGCAGTTTATACGGGACAGGGAGAAATACGCAGTATTTT.